These 18 T cell receptor beta chains originate from one sample sequenced in a study of blood T cell repertoires in COVID-19. Sequencing used immunoSEQ multiplex PCR; TCRdb keeps in-frame clones, though not all of them. Among roughly 100,000 clones listed, about 90% were seen once. The sequenced material came from peripheral blood. These receptors came from a woman aged 55-70 years with acute or convalescent COVID-19.

The chain couples TRBV6-4 to TRBJ1-1, with a possible D match to TRBD1 (5 bases). CDR3 length: 13 residues. V was shortened by 2 bases and J by 7 bases, with 11 bases between the two germline ends. Germline V lookup: CDR1 MRHNA, CDR2 SNTAGT. The chain's CDR3 is CASSDPLRGEAFF. The CDR3 nucleotides are TGTGCCAGCAGTGACCCCCTAAGGGGTGAAGCTTTCTTT.

This chain joins TRBV30 and TRBJ2-3; 9 bases align to TRBD2. Trimming removed 5 bases from V and 1 base from J; junction bases left unmatched: 4. There are 14 residues in the CDR3. Germline lookup yields CDR1 GTSNPN and CDR2 SVGIG (reference sequence). CDR3: CAWQSGRRTDTQYF. CDR3 nucleotides: TGTGCCTGGCAAAGCGGGAGGCGCACAGATACGCAGTATTTT.

The genes are TRBV9 and TRBJ1-2; 7 positions match TRBD1. The CDR3 extends over 14 amino acids. With 2 bases clipped from V and 5 bases from J, the junction kept 6 bases outside the gene matches. CDR1 and CDR2 from the germline V gene are SGDLS and YYNGEE. This CDR3 is CASSVGQDLYGYTF. The CDR3 DNA reads as TGTGCCAGCAGCGTCGGACAGGATCTTTATGGCTACACCTTC.

V is TRBV27 and J is TRBJ1-1; D remains unclear. V lost 5 bases, J lost 3 bases, and 10 bases lay in between. Germline V gene sequence: CDR1 MNHEY, CDR2 SMNVEV (reference sequence). The CDR3 consists of 13 residues. The DNA of the CDR3 is TGTGCCAGCAGTCCGGGGAGGTACACTGAAGCTTTCTTT. It is translated as CASSPGRYTEAFF.

This clone has only one observation. The chain links TRBV21-1 to TRBJ2-1; TRBD2 is the table's D call, not checked against the DNA. TRBV21-1 is a listed pseudogene. The CDR3 extends over 14 amino acids. The CDR3 sequence: CASSIKAGVGEQFF. Here the CDR3 DNA reads TGTGCCAGCAGCATTAAGGCGGGAGTTGGTGAGCAGTTCTTC.

As to this clone: A read error may account for a junction end that differs from germline. The V and J genes are TRBV10-2 and TRBJ2-1; D is possibly TRBD2 (6 bases). The V gene's germline CDR1 is WSHSY and CDR2 SAAADI. The CDR3 contains 17 residues. The CDR3 spells CASSESHGGTSDNEQFF. CDR3 DNA: TGCGCCAGCAGTGAGTCTCACGGCGGGACCTCCGACAATGAGCAGTTCTTC.

This sequence joins TRBV11-2 and TRBJ1-3; tentative D call: TRBD1 (5 bases). The ends were cut back, 6 bases at V and 0 bases at J, with 9 bases in the middle. Germline CDR1 reads SGHAT; CDR2 reads FQNNGV. This CDR3 spans 14 amino acids. The CDR3 here is CASRLTVSGNTIYF. In nucleotides, the CDR3 is TGTGCCAGCAGGTTGACAGTCTCTGGAAACACCATATATTTT.

J is TRBJ2-5 and V is TRBV2; D unresolved. With 5 bases removed from V and 4 bases from J, the gap between germline ends came to 5 bases. This CDR3 is 11 amino acids long. Germline V lookup: CDR1 SNHLY, CDR2 FYNNEI. CDR3 sequence (DNA): TGTGCCAGCAGTTCGGTAGAGACCCAGTACTTC. This codes for CASSSVETQYF.

The rearrangement joins TRBV2 to TRBJ1-5; tentatively, D is TRBD1 (6 bases). The V end lost 3 bases, the J end lost 4 bases, and 10 bases lay between the germline ends. Germline CDR1 and CDR2: SNHLY and FYNNEI. This CDR3 is 14 amino acids long. The CDR3 coding sequence is TGTGCCAGCAGTGACCAGGGGATAAATCAGCCCCAGCATTTT. As protein: CASSDQGINQPQHF.

The J gene is TRBJ1-1, the V gene TRBV16; 7 positions match TRBD1. This CDR3 spans 14 amino acids. Germline CDR1 KGHSY, CDR2 FQNENV. V trimming: 4 bases; J trimming: 6 bases; junction bases outside the gene matches: 8. CDR3 DNA: TGTGCCAGCAGCCTCAGACAGGGAGGCTCTGAAGCTTTCTTT. It is translated as CASSLRQGGSEAFF.

This sequence joins TRBV30 and TRBJ2-5; TRBD2 agrees at 10 bases. J lost 5 bases, V lost 5 bases, and 5 bases had no gene match. Germline loops: CDR1 GTSNPN, CDR2 SVGIG (reference sequence). This CDR3 contains 13 residues. In DNA form, the CDR3 reads TGTGCCTGGGGGCTAGCGGGAGTGGAGACCCAGTACTTC. Translating gives CAWGLAGVETQYF. The whole variable domain, filled in from reference TRBV30 and TRBJ2-5, reads SQTIHQWPATLVQPVGSPLSLECTVEGTSNPNLYWYRQAAGRGLQLLFYSVGIGQISSEVPQNLSASRPQDRQFILSSKKLLLSDSGFYLCAWGLAGVETQYFGPGTRLLVL.

This chain uses TRBV15 with TRBJ1-2; possible D gene TRBD1, 6 bases. V lost 0 bases and J 8 bases, leaving 19 bases between the germline ends. The CDR3 has 16 amino acids. Per the germline V gene, CDR1 is LNHNV and CDR2 is YYDKDF (reference sequence). CDR3 loop: CATSREIAQGNGGYTF. CDR3 bases: TGTGCCACCAGCAGAGAGATCGCTCAGGGGAACGGCGGCTACACCTTC.

The rearrangement uses TRBV5-6 and TRBJ1-1; D remains unclear. Germline V gene sequence: CDR1 SGHDT, CDR2 YYEEEE. The CDR3 loop spans 14 amino acids. V lost 1 base and J lost 1, with 8 bases in between. CDR3 amino acids: CASSLRRANTEAFF. CDR3 sequence (DNA): TGTGCCAGCAGCTTGAGGAGGGCGAACACTGAAGCTTTCTTT. Using reference TRBV5-6 and TRBJ1-1 for the parts outside the CDR3, the full variable domain is DAGVTQSPTHLIKTRGQQVTLRCSPKSGHDTVSWYQQALGQGPQFIFQYYEEEERQRGNFPDRFSGHQFPNYSSELNVNALLLGDSALYLCASSLRRANTEAFFGQGTRLTVV.

The sample holds one count of this clone. The V gene is TRBV19, the J gene TRBJ2-1; a weak D match, TRBD2 (6 bases). The CDR3 is made up of 15 amino acids. The V and J ends lost 5 bases and 6 bases respectively, with 17 bases between them. Germline V gives CDR1 LNHDA, CDR2 SQIVND (reference sequence). CDR3 DNA: TGTGCCAGTAGTCCCCGGGACCTCGGGGGCAATGAGCAGTTCTTC. It yields the protein CASSPRDLGGNEQFF.

The chain links TRBV12-3 or TRBV12-4 to TRBJ2-5; possibly TRBD2 for D (6 bases). The V and J ends lost 6 bases and 4 bases respectively, with 9 bases between them. This CDR3 comprises 12 residues. For the CDR3, the DNA is TGTGCCAGCAGCCCGGAGGGAGAGACCCAGTACTTC. Its protein is CASSPEGETQYF.

The V call is TRBV5-1, the J call TRBJ2-3; D perhaps matches TRBD2 (6 bases). Trimming took 3 bases from V and 4 from J, leaving 12 bases between them. This CDR3 contains 14 residues. Germline CDR1 reads SGHRS; CDR2 reads YFSETQ. The CDR3 coding sequence is TGCGCCAGCAGCTCCGGGGGACGGGCAGATACGCAGTATTTT. Its translation: CASSSGGRADTQYF.

The rearrangement joins TRBV20-1 to TRBJ1-1; tentatively, D is TRBD1 (6 bases). The CDR3 totals 13 residues. The germline V gene encodes CDR1 DFQATT and CDR2 SNEGSKA (reference sequence). V was cut by 3 bases and J by 4 bases, with 12 bases left in between. In nucleotides, the CDR3 is TGCAGTGCTAGTCGGGGGGCCATCACTGAAGCTTTCTTT. Amino acid sequence: CSASRGAITEAFF.

CDR3 DNA sequence: TGTGCCATCAGTGAGTTTTCTAGCGGGAGATACGAGCAGTACGTC. It encodes CAISEFSSGRYEQYV. The chain couples TRBV10-3 to TRBJ2-7; 10 bases line up with TRBD2. The CDR3 spans 15 residues. Trimming cost V 1 base and J 4 bases; bases outside gene matches: 4. Germline assignment: CDR1 ENHRY and CDR2 SYGVKD.